The 8 T cell receptor beta chains in this list originate from one sample, sequenced in a study of breast tumors, draining lymph nodes, adjacent tissues. Axillary draining lymph nodes of breast cancer patients supplied the node samples. Each CDR3 protein is one row after TCRdb ran MiXCR on the multiplex PCR reads. The sample includes about 130,000 distinct CDR3 sequences, about 20% seen only once; the top ten take about 3.5%. The specimen sequenced was axillary lymph node tissue. These receptors were taken from a female donor with breast cancer. Some clones in this sample may be carry-over from other donors' samples.

A word on this clonotype: This is likely a read error, given that the CDR3 carries no conserved phenylalanine or tryptophan at its end. CDR3 nucleotide sequence: TGTGCCACCAGCAGAAGCGGGAGAAGCTATAATGAGCAGTTCTCC. Residues: CATSRSGRSYNEQFS. The rearrangement uses TRBV15 and TRBJ2-1; 8 bases agree with TRBD2. This CDR3 spans 15 amino acids. Germline lookup yields CDR1 LNHNV and CDR2 YYDKDF (reference sequence). Trimming took 2 bases from V and 7 from J; bases not matched to a gene: 7.

In its sample, this clonotype was seen many times. The chain uses TRBV29-1 and TRBJ2-1, with TRBD1 matching 7 bases. The V gene's germline CDR1 is SQVTM and CDR2 ANQGSEA. J was trimmed by 8 bases and V by 4 bases; bases with no gene match: 11. The CDR3 contains 14 residues. The CDR3 spells CSVASRGQTYEQFF. The CDR3 bases are TGCAGCGTTGCTTCTCGGGGACAGACATATGAGCAGTTCTTC.

This clonotype was seen once. A single base separates this from a much larger clone, so it may be a read error. This rearrangement joins TRBV6-1 to TRBJ2-1, with unresolved D. The CDR3 is 12 residues long. V was shortened by 0 bases and J by 9 bases, with 6 bases between the two germline ends. Germline CDR1 MNHNS, CDR2 SASEGT. CDR3 sequence reads: CASSEARSEQFF. In DNA form, the CDR3 reads TGTGCCAGCAGTGAAGCGAGGAGTGAGCAGTTCTTC.

The table lists this clonotype with many counts. The gene calls are TRBV10-3 and TRBJ2-1; 9 bases agree with TRBD2. Per germline, CDR1 ENHRY and CDR2 SYGVKD. The CDR3 runs 19 residues. V lost 9 bases, J lost 0 bases, and 18 bases stayed unmatched. CDR3 residues: CAITKGGGTSPSSYNEQFF. Here the CDR3 DNA reads TGTGCCATAACGAAGGGGGGGGGGACTAGCCCGAGCTCCTACAATGAGCAGTTCTTC.

At least ten counts were recorded for this clonotype. J is TRBJ2-2 and V is TRBV4-1; D is undetermined. Germline values: CDR1 MGHRA, CDR2 YSYEKL. V was cut by 0 bases and J by 4 bases, with 9 bases left in between. The CDR3 loop spans 15 amino acids. CDR3 nucleotides: TGCGCCAGCAGCCAAGAGGGGTCGGCCACCGGGGAGCTGTTTTTT. Translating it yields CASSQEGSATGELFF.

This clonotype was counted at least ten times. This sequence joins TRBV5-8 and TRBJ2-3, with TRBD2 identical over 10 bases. This CDR3 has 17 amino acids. Trimming removed 6 bases from V and 0 bases from J; junction bases left unmatched: 10. CDR1 and CDR2 (germline): SGHTS, YDEGEE. CDR3 in amino acids: CASTPTSGSFSTDTQYF. As DNA, the CDR3 is TGTGCCAGCACCCCGACTAGCGGGTCCTTTAGCACAGATACGCAGTATTTT.

This clonotype occurred many times. The rearrangement joins TRBV5-1 to TRBJ1-6, with TRBD1 identical over 7 bases. The CDR3 runs 15 residues. The V segment lost 0 bases and the J segment 9 bases; nucleotides outside the gene matches: 6. Germline V CDR1 and CDR2: SGHRS, YFSETQ. The chain's CDR3 is CASSLALPGGSPLHF. The CDR3 DNA sequence: TGCGCCAGCAGCTTGGCCTTACCAGGGGGTTCACCCCTCCACTTT. The full variable domain, rest sourced from reference TRBV5-1 and TRBJ1-6, is KAGVTQTPRYLIKTRGQQVTLSCSPISGHRSVSWYQQTPGQGLQFLFEYFSETQRNKGNFPGRFSGRQFSNSRSEMNVSTLELGDSALYLCASSLALPGGSPLHFGNGTRLTVT.

In this sample, this clonotype turned up many times. V and J are TRBV6-5 and TRBJ2-5; TRBD1 is a possible D gene (6 bases). Germline loops: CDR1 MNHEY, CDR2 SVGAGI. V dropped 5 bases and J dropped 5 bases, with 15 bases sitting between them. The CDR3 loop spans 14 amino acids. CDR3 sequence reads: CASSQTGRLETQYF. The CDR3 region has the DNA TGTGCCAGCAGTCAGACAGGTAGATTGGAGACCCAGTACTTC.